The 24 T cell receptor beta chains in this list originate from one sample, sequenced in a study of blood T cell repertoires in COVID-19. Repertoires were generated with immunoSEQ multiplex PCR, while TCRdb's copy carries only in-frame clones and drops some. This sample has fewer than 250,000 clones, with roughly four fifths found just once. Sequenced: PBMCs or T cells enriched from blood (not recorded which). The receptors come from a woman aged 50 to 60 who had been exposed to COVID-19.

V is TRBV30 and J is TRBJ1-2, with TRBD1 as a possible D gene (5 bases). CDR3 length: 15 amino acids. Germline CDR1 and CDR2: GTSNPN and SVGIG (reference sequence). The V gene lost 2 bases and the J gene lost 0 bases, with 13 bases spanning the gap. CDR3 DNA: TGTGCCTGGAGTCCGACGACAGCCCCTAACTATGGCTACACCTTC. Translating it yields CAWSPTTAPNYGYTF.

This clone was observed once. J is TRBJ2-2 and V is TRBV24-1; weak D call: TRBD2 (5 bases). The CDR3 length is 15 residues. Trimming took 3 bases from V and 3 from J, leaving 10 bases between them. Germline loops: CDR1 KGHDR, CDR2 SFDVKD. The CDR3 nucleotides read TGTGCCACCAGTGATGAGGGTAGGGACACCGGGGAGCTGTTTTTT. Translated, it gives CATSDEGRDTGELFF.

The chain employs TRBV6-5 and TRBJ1-6; TRBD1 is a possible D gene (6 bases). Trimming stripped 5 bases from V and 8 bases from J, with 16 bases between. The germline gives CDR1 MNHEY, CDR2 SVGAGI. This CDR3 is 15 amino acids long. The CDR3 DNA reads as TGTGCCAGCAGTCTCCCGCTCCCAGGGGATTCACCCCTCCACTTT. Amino acid sequence: CASSLPLPGDSPLHF.

This chain uses TRBV9 with TRBJ2-3, with TRBD2 matching 10 bases. V shed 3 bases, J shed 6 bases, and the junction held 10 bases outside the gene matches. Germline loops: CDR1 SGDLS, CDR2 YYNGEE. The CDR3 runs to 16 residues. CDR3 sequence: CASSAAGGGPGDTQYF. The CDR3 nucleotides read TGTGCCAGCAGCGCAGCGGGAGGGGGCCCCGGTGATACGCAGTATTTT.

The chain uses TRBV12-3 or TRBV12-4 and TRBJ1-5; D not certain. There are 13 residues in the CDR3. V was cut by 2 bases and J by 4 bases, with 6 bases left in between. The CDR3 DNA sequence: TGTGCCAGCAGTTTACAGAAGAATCAGCCCCAGCATTTT. Its protein product is CASSLQKNQPQHF.

Notes on this clone: Within the sample, other DNA sequences also encode this same CDR3. The chain recombines TRBV18 with TRBJ1-1; D call uncertain. The V and J ends lost 3 bases and 3 bases respectively, with 8 bases between them. Germline-derived CDR1 and CDR2 are KGHSH and LQKENI. The CDR3 sequence is 13 residues long. CDR3 loop: CASSPRGDTEAFF. In DNA form, the CDR3 reads TGTGCCAGCTCACCCCGAGGAGACACTGAAGCTTTCTTT.

The chain has TRBV2 and TRBJ1-1, with a possible D match to TRBD1 (6 bases). The CDR3 length is 13 residues. V shed 7 bases and J shed 5 bases, with 14 bases lying between them. Germline V lookup: CDR1 SNHLY, CDR2 FYNNEI. As DNA, the CDR3 is TGTGCCAGCACCCCGGGACACCGGACTGAAGCTTTCTTT. Translating gives CASTPGHRTEAFF.

This clone was counted only a few times. V and J are TRBV30 and TRBJ1-2; no definite D call. CDR1 is GTSNPN and CDR2 is SVGIG in the germline V gene (reference sequence). This CDR3 comprises 14 residues. Trimming left V 0 bases short and J 5 bases short, with 13 bases between. The CDR3 here is CAWSVRGFGYGYTF. CDR3 nucleotide sequence: TGTGCCTGGAGTGTACGGGGATTCGGGTATGGCTACACCTTC.

The gene calls are TRBV19 and TRBJ1-1, with a tentative D call TRBD1 (6 bases). The germline V gene has CDR1 LNHDA and CDR2 SQIVND (reference sequence). V dropped 9 bases and J dropped 3 bases, with 23 bases sitting between them. The CDR3 loop spans 16 amino acids. CDR3: CASRTEGITRDTEAFF. The CDR3 DNA reads as TGTGCCAGCCGGACAGAAGGGATTACAAGAGACACTGAAGCTTTCTTT.

The chain combines TRBV27 with TRBJ1-2, with D maybe TRBD1 (5 bases). Trimming stripped 3 bases from V and 8 bases from J, with 10 bases between. Germline V gives CDR1 MNHEY, CDR2 SMNVEV (reference sequence). The CDR3 has 12 amino acids. CDR3 in amino acids: CASSFSGKGYTF. The CDR3 DNA is TGTGCCAGCAGTTTCTCAGGGAAGGGCTACACCTTC.

This clone was detected ten times or more. This chain connects TRBV11-2 to TRBJ2-1; a possible D gene is TRBD2 (7 bases). CDR3 length: 14 amino acids. CDR1 and CDR2 (germline): SGHAT, FQNNGV. Between the trimmed V and J ends, which lost 6 bases and 6 bases, there was a span of 15 bases. The CDR3 sequence: CASRRGGSLNEQFF. CDR3 DNA: TGTGCCAGCAGGAGGGGGGGGAGTCTCAATGAGCAGTTCTTC.

This chain connects TRBV5-6 to TRBJ2-3; the match to TRBD2 covers 7 bases. After removal of 4 bases from V and 7 bases from J, the junction contained 18 bases not matched to a gene. This CDR3 comprises 17 residues. Germline V gives CDR1 SGHDT, CDR2 YYEEEE. CDR3 region: CASSPTWGGGDRNTQYF. CDR3 DNA: TGTGCCAGCAGCCCAACTTGGGGCGGGGGTGACAGAAATACGCAGTATTTT. The whole variable domain, remainder taken from reference TRBV5-6 and TRBJ2-3, is DAGVTQSPTHLIKTRGQQVTLRCSPKSGHDTVSWYQQALGQGPQFIFQYYEEEERQRGNFPDRFSGHQFPNYSSELNVNALLLGDSALYLCASSPTWGGGDRNTQYFGPGTRLTVL.

The DNA for the CDR3 is TGTGCCAGCAGTGGGGGGACAGGATACTACGAGCAGTACTTC. Translated, it gives CASSGGTGYYEQYF. V and J are TRBV2 and TRBJ2-7, with 8 nucleotides matching TRBD1. In germline, CDR1 is SNHLY, CDR2 FYNNEI. Trimming removed 4 bases from V and 3 bases from J; junction bases left unmatched: 5. This CDR3 comprises 14 residues.

This clone has more than one count but fewer than ten. The gene calls are TRBV6-5 and TRBJ1-6; D ambiguous. The CDR3 loop spans 14 amino acids. Germline V gene data show CDR1 as MNHEY and CDR2 as SVGAGI. V gave up 2 bases and J gave up 10 bases, with 12 bases separating them. The CDR3 nucleotides read TGTGCCAGCAGTTACAGTCCTAAAGAGTCACCCCTCCACTTT. Residues: CASSYSPKESPLHF.

The genes are TRBV19 and TRBJ1-1; tentatively, D is TRBD1 (6 bases). CDR1 is LNHDA and CDR2 is SQIVND in the germline V gene (reference sequence). There are 15 residues in the CDR3. The V and J ends lost 2 bases and 1 base respectively, with 11 bases between them. The CDR3 bases are TGTGCCAGTAGTATAACGGGGGGACAGAACACTGAAGCTTTCTTT. Translation: CASSITGGQNTEAFF. Full variable domain (outside the CDR3, taken from reference TRBV19 and TRBJ1-1): DGGITQSPKYLFRKEGQNVTLSCEQNLNHDAMYWYRQDPGQGLRLIYYSQIVNDFQKGDIAEGYSVSREKKESFPLTVTSAQKNPTAFYLCASSITGGQNTEAFFGQGTRLTVV.

V is TRBV28 and J is TRBJ2-1; 10 positions match TRBD2. The CDR3 is 17 amino acids. V shed 2 bases and J 4 bases; nucleotides not matched to a gene: 8. In germline, CDR1 is MDHEN, CDR2 SYDVKM. CDR3 residues: CASSLGASGGIYNEQFF. The CDR3 DNA reads as TGTGCCAGCAGTTTAGGGGCTAGCGGGGGAATATACAATGAGCAGTTCTTC.

J is TRBJ1-2 and V is TRBV11-3, with D unclear. The CDR3 totals 14 residues. Between the trimmed V and J ends, which lost 2 bases and 2 bases, there was a span of 9 bases. Germline V lookup: CDR1 SGHNT, CDR2 YENEEA. The CDR3 DNA reads TGTGCCAGCAGCTTAAAAACTGAGAACTATGGCTACACCTTC. As protein: CASSLKTENYGYTF.

The DNA for the CDR3 is TGTGCCAGCAGTTTCCCCCCGGGAGCGGACCAAGAGACCCAGTACTTC. Its protein is CASSFPPGADQETQYF. The chain recombines TRBV6-2 or TRBV6-3 with TRBJ2-5, with D possibly matching TRBD2 (6 bases). V was cut by 4 bases and J by 0 bases, with 15 bases left in between. The CDR3 spans 16 residues. Germline-derived CDR1 and CDR2 are MNHEY and SVGEGT.

This chain uses TRBV28 with TRBJ1-1; D gene unclear. V lost 5 bases and J 1 base, leaving 11 bases between the germline ends. Germline CDR1 is MDHEN and CDR2 is SYDVKM. This CDR3 has 14 residues. The CDR3 region is CASSRSRRNTEAFF. The CDR3 DNA reads as TGTGCCAGCAGTAGGAGTCGGAGGAACACTGAAGCTTTCTTT.

The chain joins TRBV18 to TRBJ1-5; no clear D gene. In germline, CDR1 is KGHSH, CDR2 LQKENI. CDR3 size: 15 residues. Trimming cost V 5 bases and J 0 bases, with 11 bases left between them. CDR3 sequence: CASSVTGYSNQPQHF. The CDR3, as DNA: TGTGCCAGCTCAGTGACGGGGTATAGCAATCAGCCCCAGCATTTT.

The chain recombines TRBV15 with TRBJ1-2; D remains ambiguous. V lost 3 bases and J lost 5, with 28 bases in between. Germline V lookup: CDR1 LNHNV, CDR2 YYDKDF (reference sequence). CDR3 length equals 19 residues. For the CDR3, the DNA is TGTGCCACCAGCAGCCCCCTCTTCGGGGAAACCGGGGAATCGTATGGCTACACCTTC. Encoded protein: CATSSPLFGETGESYGYTF.

This chain joins TRBV5-1 and TRBJ1-1; unclear D gene. The germline gives CDR1 SGHRS, CDR2 YFSETQ. The V gene lost 0 bases and the J gene lost 4 bases, with 10 bases spanning the gap. The CDR3 has 14 amino acids. The chain's CDR3 is CASSLGVFPTEAFF. As DNA, the CDR3 is TGCGCCAGCAGCTTGGGCGTCTTCCCCACTGAAGCTTTCTTT.

This clone has only a few counts. The chain couples TRBV7-9 to TRBJ2-5; 8 nucleotides agree with TRBD1. The CDR3 runs to 15 residues. Per the germline V gene, CDR1 is SEHNR and CDR2 is FQNEAQ (reference sequence). V was clipped by 3 bases and J by 4 bases; unmatched bases: 7. The CDR3 region is CASSFGTGSGETQYF. CDR3 DNA sequence: TGTGCCAGCAGCTTTGGGACAGGTTCCGGAGAGACCCAGTACTTC.

The genes are TRBV29-1 and TRBJ1-4, with 9 bases aligning to TRBD1. Germline values: CDR1 SQVTM, CDR2 ANQGSEA. With V trimmed by 6 bases and J by 8 bases, 7 bases remained unmatched. The CDR3 is 13 amino acids. CDR3 sequence reads: CSVTGGGLEKLFF. CDR3 sequence (DNA): TGCAGCGTCACAGGGGGCGGCTTGGAAAAACTGTTTTTT.